These 18 T cell receptor beta chains share one sample of origin, sequenced in a study of control samples from healthy donors and cancer patients. Clones were read by immunoSEQ multiplex PCR, and TCRdb kept only the in-frame ones, dropping some. The sample records around 100,000 clones, around 88% being singletons. The sample was blood. The receptors derive from a man aged 30-40 years in good health.

This rearrangement joins TRBV7-9 to TRBJ1-4, with a tentative D call TRBD1 (5 bases). Deletions cut 0 bases from V and 7 bases from J, with 9 bases between. Germline CDR1 SEHNR, CDR2 FQNEAQ (reference sequence). This CDR3 has 14 residues. CDR3 sequence (DNA): TGTGCCAGCAGCTTAGCACAGGCGTCTGAAAAACTGTTTTTT. Translating gives CASSLAQASEKLFF.

The CDR3 nucleotides read TGTGCCAGCAGTTCCGCCCTAGACCGGAATCGTAGCTCCTACGAGCAGTACTTC. Its translation: CASSSALDRNRSSYEQYF. The V and J genes are TRBV6-8 and TRBJ2-7; D gene uncertain. Germline loops: CDR1 MNHGY, CDR2 SAAAGT. The CDR3 is 18 residues long. Trimming took 4 bases from V and 0 from J, leaving 22 bases between them.

The V and J genes are TRBV2 and TRBJ1-1; D may be TRBD1 (5 bases). There are 15 residues in the CDR3. Trimming removed 4 bases at V and 1 base at J, with 13 bases between. Germline V gene lookup returns CDR1 SNHLY and CDR2 FYNNEI. The CDR3 nucleotides read TGTGCCAGCAGTGCCCAGGGTGGGCAGAACACTGAAGCTTTCTTT. This sequence encodes CASSAQGGQNTEAFF. Full variable domain (rest looked up from reference TRBV2 and TRBJ1-1): EPEVTQTPSHQVTQMGQEVILRCVPISNHLYFYWYRQILGQKVEFLVSFYNNEISEKSEIFDDQFSVERPDGSNFTLKIRSTKLEDSAMYFCASSAQGGQNTEAFFGQGTRLTVV.

V is TRBV5-1 and J is TRBJ1-4; maybe TRBD1 (5 bases). This CDR3 has 14 residues. Trimming shortened V by 3 bases and J by 5 bases, and 11 bases separated the two germline ends. Germline loops: CDR1 SGHRS, CDR2 YFSETQ. Here the CDR3 reads CASSSMTENEKLFF. The CDR3 DNA reads TGCGCCAGCAGCTCCATGACAGAGAATGAAAAACTGTTTTTT.

The chain uses TRBV5-1 and TRBJ2-1; 8 bases align to TRBD2. Germline CDR1 SGHRS, CDR2 YFSETQ. The CDR3 loop spans 13 amino acids. J was trimmed by 6 bases and V by 7 bases; bases with no gene match: 6. CDR3 sequence (DNA): TGCGCCAGCTACGAGCGGGGGCCCAATGAGCAGTTCTTC. Protein product: CASYERGPNEQFF.

The rearrangement links TRBV5-1 to TRBJ2-1; perhaps D is TRBD1 or TRBD2 (5 bases each). The CDR3 runs to 16 residues. Per germline, CDR1 SGHRS and CDR2 YFSETQ. V was clipped by 0 bases and J by 7 bases, with 17 bases between them. The DNA for the CDR3 is TGCGCCAGCAGCTTGGAAGAGGGACCCCTCGGGAATGAGCAGTTCTTC. Protein: CASSLEEGPLGNEQFF.

The chain recombines TRBV30 with TRBJ2-5; TRBD2 aligns across 10 bases. The CDR3 has 15 residues. J gave up 3 bases and V 1 base, and 5 bases lay outside the gene matches. Germline CDR1 is GTSNPN and CDR2 is SVGIG (reference sequence). CDR3 residues: CAWSDLAGGKETQYF. CDR3 DNA sequence: TGTGCCTGGAGTGATTTAGCGGGAGGAAAAGAGACCCAGTACTTC.

The J gene is TRBJ2-7, the V gene TRBV5-1; 7 bases map to TRBD1. Germline V gives CDR1 SGHRS, CDR2 YFSETQ. The junction had 9 bases not matched to a gene; V was cut back by 4 bases and J by 2 bases. There are 15 residues in the CDR3. The CDR3 DNA reads as TGCGCCAGCAGCGCGACAGGGATGGGCGCCTACGAGCAGTACTTC. Its translation: CASSATGMGAYEQYF.

The rearrangement links TRBV27 to TRBJ2-2; D uncertain. The CDR3 extends over 13 amino acids. Between the trimmed V and J ends, which lost 3 bases and 5 bases, there was a span of 7 bases. Per germline, CDR1 MNHEY and CDR2 SMNVEV (reference sequence). The chain's CDR3 is CASSFLSTGELFF. The CDR3 DNA is TGTGCCAGCAGTTTTCTCAGTACCGGGGAGCTGTTTTTT.

The rearrangement uses TRBV11-3 and TRBJ1-2, with D perhaps TRBD1 (6 bases). Between the trimmed V and J ends, which lost 2 bases and 5 bases, there was a span of 15 bases. CDR3 length: 15 amino acids. Per germline, CDR1 SGHNT and CDR2 YENEEA. DNA of the CDR3: TGTGCCAGCAGCTTACGCCACAGGGTCTTTTATGGCTACACCTTC. It specifies CASSLRHRVFYGYTF.

The CDR3 is CASSIRWLAGNTDTQYF. For the CDR3, the DNA is TGTGCCAGTAGTATAAGGTGGCTAGCGGGAAACACAGATACGCAGTATTTT. The gene calls are TRBV19 and TRBJ2-3, with TRBD2 matching 9 bases. Germline V gene sequence: CDR1 LNHDA, CDR2 SQIVND (reference sequence). The CDR3 has 17 amino acids. Trimming took 2 bases from V and 2 from J; bases not matched to a gene: 8.

The rearrangement uses TRBV27 and TRBJ2-7, with unresolved D. With 5 bases removed from V and 2 bases from J, the gap between germline ends came to 16 bases. The CDR3 contains 15 residues. CDR1 is MNHEY and CDR2 is SMNVEV in the germline V gene (reference sequence). The CDR3 loop is CASSNPSVETYEQYF. As DNA, the CDR3 is TGTGCCAGCAGTAACCCGTCCGTCGAGACCTACGAGCAGTACTTC.

This clone has just one count. This chain uses TRBV28 with TRBJ1-4, with D perhaps TRBD1 (6 bases). Deletions cut 7 bases from V and 7 bases from J, with 19 bases between. CDR3 size: 15 residues. CDR1 is MDHEN, CDR2 SYDVKM, per germline. The CDR3 region has the DNA TGTGCCAGCACCAACCAAGGACAGTCTTCTGAAAAACTGTTTTTT. Residues: CASTNQGQSSEKLFF. The whole variable domain, filled in from reference TRBV28 and TRBJ1-4, reads DVKVTQSSRYLVKRTGEKVFLECVQDMDHENMFWYRQDPGLGLRLIYFSYDVKMKEKGDIPEGYSVSREKKERFSLILESASTNQTSMYLCASTNQGQSSEKLFFGSGTQLSVL.

The V gene is TRBV18, the J gene TRBJ1-1; D is possibly TRBD1 (6 bases). Trimming removed 5 bases from V and 0 bases from J, with 7 bases in between. The CDR3 totals 13 residues. CDR1 and CDR2 (germline): KGHSH, LQKENI. The CDR3: CASSWTVNTEAFF. Written as DNA, the CDR3 is TGTGCCAGCTCATGGACAGTGAACACTGAAGCTTTCTTT.

The chain employs TRBV6-5 and TRBJ1-1; TRBD1 agrees at 8 bases. The CDR3 covers 16 residues. Germline V gene sequence: CDR1 MNHEY, CDR2 SVGAGI. Unmatched junction bases numbered 9, after V lost 2 bases and J lost 4 bases. CDR3: CASSYRAGRGLTEAFF. CDR3 coding DNA: TGTGCCAGCAGTTACCGGGCGGGCAGGGGGCTCACTGAAGCTTTCTTT.

V and J are TRBV2 and TRBJ1-2; D call uncertain. V dropped 3 bases and J dropped 8 bases, with 22 bases sitting between them. Germline V CDR1 and CDR2: SNHLY, FYNNEI. CDR3 size: 16 residues. CDR3 bases: TGTGCCAGCAGTGATAAGGTCGACTCCCCGCCTTGGGGCTACACCTTC. Its protein is CASSDKVDSPPWGYTF.

The chain couples TRBV3-1 (or the pseudogene TRBV3-2) to TRBJ2-5, with a weak D call TRBD2 (5 bases). Trimming took 0 bases from V and 3 from J, leaving 8 bases between them. This CDR3 spans 14 amino acids. Per germline, CDR1 LGHDT and CDR2 YNNKEL (reference sequence). The DNA of the CDR3 is TGTGCCAGCAGCCAAGACAGCGGAGAAGAGACCCAGTACTTC. This encodes CASSQDSGEETQYF.

This sequence joins TRBV9 and TRBJ1-1; D is perhaps TRBD1 (5 bases). V gave up 7 bases and J gave up 1 base, with 17 bases separating them. Germline V gene lookup returns CDR1 SGDLS and CDR2 YYNGEE. The CDR3 has 15 residues. The CDR3 DNA is TGTGCCAGCGAGGCCCCGGGACCTACGAACACTGAAGCTTTCTTT. It translates to CASEAPGPTNTEAFF.